This record concerns one T cell receptor (beta chain) sequence. This clone's antigen is unknown. Per-base quality was not reported, and no clone a single base away is much larger than it. In Seattle, one collaborating source enrolled patients while the infection was active and tracked those patients longitudinally over the course of disease. The collaborating institutions used their own protocols to collect whole blood in K2EDTA tubes. For TCRbeta analysis, collaborators shipped samples in one of three forms: frozen whole blood, isolated PBMCs, or DNA extracted from either of those sample types. TCRbeta CDR3 regions were amplified from genomic DNA using the immunoSEQ Assay, a bias-controlled multiplex PCR. As for the original processing: Within the assay, amplification of reference gene primers was used to estimate how many nucleated cells each sample contained. Sequence reads were collapsed and filtered to measure the absolute abundance of every unique TCRbeta CDR3 rearrangement. For each sample, productive Simpson clonality was calculated by taking the square root of Simpson's diversity index across productive rearrangements. TCRdb took over this immuneACCESS table, retaining in-frame rearrangements with V and J assigned. Such tables are incomplete; in checked studies, under half of the missing clones stem from an unresolved V gene, and the remainder is unexplained. The V and J calls and the clone size are those of that table, but D and trimming were determined from the DNA. This sample is represented by around 360,000 clones; about 89% of them were singletons. The ten largest clones take up 8% to 13% of the sample.

The germline V gene yields SGHRS for CDR1 and YFSETQ for CDR2. The CDR3 contains 19 residues, cysteine and phenylalanine counted. Only CDR3 DNA is held: 57 bases, read in frame from base 1. V ends up 3 bases short and J 0 bases short, with an unmatched junction base count of 10. The entry originates in a study of blood T cell repertoires in COVID-19 (dated by TCRdb to 2018 to 2021). About the investigation overall: Samples covering the acute and convalescent phases of COVID-19 were provided by collaborators in the United States, Italy and Spain. The prospective study material was composed of cDNA or gDNA derived from T cells, B-cell-depleted T cells, or PBMCs. Subjects who had been exposed to COVID-19, were actively infected with it, or had recovered from it provided the deeply sampled blood TCRbeta repertoires that made up the dataset. The repertoires were made available in a free public database intended to serve as a resource for research on the immune response to SARS-CoV-2. The samples were drawn from the first 160 participants of the ongoing ImmuneRACE study and from 1,254 subjects provided by 6 global collaborators. A de-identified subject ID, COVID-19 status, age in years and sex were almost always included in the sample metadata. HLA class I and class II types, where available, came from metadata supplied by the sample provider rather than from assay-based typing. Here is what the overall study found, with its caveats: The amount of clinical and demographic metadata varied by source and participant and was provided uncurated.

The rearranged chain carries TRBV5-1 and TRBJ2-1; 12 bases in the junction line up with TRBD2. The receptor's source is a woman under 40 with COVID-19, enrolled during active disease. The specimen was peripheral blood. The CDR3 region has the sequence CASSSGLAGPGSSYNEQFF. In nucleotides, the sequence is TGCGCCAGCAGCTCGGGACTAGCGGGTCCGGGGAGCTCCTACAATGAGCAGTTCTTC.